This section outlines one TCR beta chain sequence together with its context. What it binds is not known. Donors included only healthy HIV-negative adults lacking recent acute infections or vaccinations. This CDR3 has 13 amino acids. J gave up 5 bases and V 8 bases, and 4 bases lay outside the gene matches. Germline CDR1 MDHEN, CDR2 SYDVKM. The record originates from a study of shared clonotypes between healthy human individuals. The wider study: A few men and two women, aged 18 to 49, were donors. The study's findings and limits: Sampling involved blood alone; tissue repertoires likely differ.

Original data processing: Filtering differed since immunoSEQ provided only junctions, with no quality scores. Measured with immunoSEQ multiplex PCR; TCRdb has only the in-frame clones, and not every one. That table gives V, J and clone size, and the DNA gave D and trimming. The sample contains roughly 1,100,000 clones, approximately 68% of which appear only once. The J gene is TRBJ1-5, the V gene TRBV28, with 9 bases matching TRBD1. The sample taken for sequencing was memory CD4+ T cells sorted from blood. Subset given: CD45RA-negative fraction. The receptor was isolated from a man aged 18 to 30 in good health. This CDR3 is CASYTGGDQPQHF. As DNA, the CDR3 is TGTGCCAGCTACACAGGGGGCGATCAGCCCCAGCATTTT.